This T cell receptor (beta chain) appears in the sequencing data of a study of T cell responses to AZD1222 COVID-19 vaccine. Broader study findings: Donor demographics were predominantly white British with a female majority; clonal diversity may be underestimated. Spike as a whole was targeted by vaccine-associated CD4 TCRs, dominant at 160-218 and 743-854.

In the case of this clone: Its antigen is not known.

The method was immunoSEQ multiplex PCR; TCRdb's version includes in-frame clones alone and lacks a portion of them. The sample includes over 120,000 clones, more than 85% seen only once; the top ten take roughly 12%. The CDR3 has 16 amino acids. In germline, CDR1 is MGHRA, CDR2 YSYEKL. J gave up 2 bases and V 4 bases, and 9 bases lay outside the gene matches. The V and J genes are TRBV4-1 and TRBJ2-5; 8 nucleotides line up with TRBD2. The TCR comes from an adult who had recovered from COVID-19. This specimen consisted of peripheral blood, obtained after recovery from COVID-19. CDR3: CASSLRVAGLQETQYF. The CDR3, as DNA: TGCGCCAGCAGCCTGAGGGTAGCGGGATTACAAGAGACCCAGTACTTC.